The next 11 T cell receptor beta chains were all read from a single sample in a study of blood T cell repertoires in COVID-19. The repertoire was sequenced with immunoSEQ multiplex PCR; TCRdb's copy has only in-frame clones and lacks some. The data contain a few hundred thousand clones, 65% to 90% of them singletons. Sequencing used peripheral blood. These receptors were collected from a man between 50 and 59 years old with active or convalescent COVID-19.

CDR3 coding DNA: TGTGCCAGCAGGGTGGGGCAGGGCGCTGAAGCTTTCTTT. It encodes CASRVGQGAEAFF. The genes are TRBV2 and TRBJ1-1; TRBD1 might be the D (5 bases). Per germline, CDR1 SNHLY and CDR2 FYNNEI. This CDR3 is 13 amino acids long. V was trimmed by 6 bases and J by 6 bases, leaving 14 bases between them.

This chain uses TRBV5-1 with TRBJ2-1; 9 bases line up with TRBD1. J was trimmed by 3 bases and V by 4 bases; bases with no gene match: 2. Germline loops: CDR1 SGHRS, CDR2 YFSETQ. This CDR3 is built from 14 residues. The CDR3 coding sequence is TGCGCCAGCAGCCCGGACAGGGGCTACAATGAGCAGTTCTTC. Its protein product is CASSPDRGYNEQFF.

This clone has more than one count but fewer than ten. This sequence joins TRBV18 and TRBJ2-7; 7 bases agree with TRBD1. This CDR3 contains 15 residues. Germline V CDR1 and CDR2: KGHSH, LQKENI. V shed 5 bases, J shed 2 bases, and the junction held 9 bases outside the gene matches. CDR3 protein: CASSNPQTGTYEQYF. DNA for the CDR3: TGTGCCAGCTCAAACCCTCAGACAGGGACCTACGAGCAGTACTTC.

The chain combines TRBV3-1 (or the pseudogene TRBV3-2) with TRBJ2-1; 11 nucleotides match TRBD2. The CDR3 contains 16 residues. CDR1 and CDR2 from the germline V gene are LGHDT and YNNKEL (reference sequence). Germline trimming cut 4 bases from V and 4 bases from J; bases unmatched to any gene: 6. The CDR3 DNA is TGTGCCAGCAGCCGCCGGGGGACTAGCGGATACAATGAGCAGTTCTTC. It codes for CASSRRGTSGYNEQFF.

The chain is built from TRBV7-2 and TRBJ1-2; D gene ambiguous. CDR1 and CDR2 from the germline V gene are SGHTA and FQGNSA. CDR3 length: 13 residues. With 9 bases removed from V and 7 bases from J, the gap between germline ends came to 18 bases. As DNA, the CDR3 is TGTGCCAGTACCGCTCTCTATTCGGGTGGCTACACCTTC. It translates to CASTALYSGGYTF.

This clone has more than one count but fewer than ten. This chain joins TRBV27 and TRBJ1-6; 9 positions agree with TRBD1. Losses at the gene ends were 8 bases for V and 4 bases for J; bases not matched to a gene: 6. CDR1 and CDR2 (germline): MNHEY, SMNVEV (reference sequence). This CDR3 is built from 15 residues. The CDR3: CASAKQGAYNSPLHF. In nucleotides, the CDR3 is TGTGCCAGCGCCAAACAGGGGGCTTATAATTCACCCCTCCACTTT.

This clone appeared a single time. This CDR3 reads CASSTGVSNEQFF. The DNA for the CDR3 is TGTGCCAGCAGCACAGGGGTTAGCAATGAGCAGTTCTTC. This chain joins TRBV9 and TRBJ2-1; TRBD1 matches 7 bases. The trim removed 4 bases at V and 6 bases at J, leaving 4 bases unmatched. Germline CDR1 and CDR2: SGDLS and YYNGEE. The CDR3 length is 13 residues.

V is TRBV4-1 and J is TRBJ2-1; a possible D gene is TRBD1 (5 bases). Trimming took 6 bases from V and 1 from J, leaving 10 bases between them. This CDR3 spans 14 amino acids. CDR1 and CDR2 from the germline V gene are MGHRA and YSYEKL. CDR3 sequence reads: CASRFRVSYNEQFF. For the CDR3, the DNA is TGCGCCAGCAGATTCAGGGTTTCCTACAATGAGCAGTTCTTC.

This sequence joins TRBV10-3 and TRBJ1-5; TRBD1 aligns across 7 bases. In germline, CDR1 is ENHRY, CDR2 SYGVKD. The trim removed 5 bases at V and 4 bases at J, leaving 8 bases unmatched. The CDR3 runs 15 residues. CDR3 in amino acids: CAISTQGYGNQPQHF. The CDR3 bases are TGTGCCATCAGTACACAGGGGTATGGGAATCAGCCCCAGCATTTT.

The chain combines TRBV5-1 with TRBJ1-1, with D perhaps TRBD1 (5 bases). Deletions cut 3 bases from V and 1 base from J, with 10 bases between. Germline V gene data show CDR1 as SGHRS and CDR2 as YFSETQ. This CDR3 spans 14 amino acids. The CDR3 nucleotides read TGCGCCAGCAGCTGGGGGGGAGCGAACACTGAAGCTTTCTTT. The encoded protein is CASSWGGANTEAFF. The full variable domain, completed using reference TRBV5-1 and TRBJ1-1, is KAGVTQTPRYLIKTRGQQVTLSCSPISGHRSVSWYQQTPGQGLQFLFEYFSETQRNKGNFPGRFSGRQFSNSRSEMNVSTLELGDSALYLCASSWGGANTEAFFGQGTRLTVV.

DNA for the CDR3: TGTGCCAGTAGTTTACAGGGGTACTTCACAGATACGCAGTATTTT. This codes for CASSLQGYFTDTQYF. The J gene is TRBJ2-3, the V gene TRBV19, with 7 bases lining up with TRBD1. The V and J ends lost 5 bases and 2 bases, in that order; junction bases with no gene match: 7. The CDR3 is 15 residues long. Germline assignment: CDR1 LNHDA and CDR2 SQIVND (reference sequence).